These 26 T cell receptor beta chains were all obtained from the same sample, sequenced in a study of T cells after posttransplantation cyclophosphamide. Sequencing was performed with immunoSEQ multiplex PCR; in TCRdb, only in-frame clones are kept and a portion is missing. The repertoire holds about 42,000 clones, with about 90% as singletons. Cyclophosphamide on days +3 and +4 followed busulfan-fludarabine conditioning and a marrow graft. Sequenced here: PBMCs, sampled about 62 days after allogeneic stem cell transplant with posttransplant cyclophosphamide. The source is a male patient between 60 and 69 years old who received an allogeneic stem cell transplant from a related donor and was CMV-positive. Some T cells may originate from the graft donor.

The chain has TRBV27 and TRBJ2-2, with D possibly TRBD1 on 5 matching bases. The V gene's germline CDR1 is MNHEY and CDR2 SMNVEV (reference sequence). CDR3 size: 14 residues. V dropped 3 bases and J dropped 6 bases, with 11 bases sitting between them. The CDR3, as DNA: TGTGCCAGCAGTTTTGGGGCAGCGTCCGGGGAGCTGTTTTTT. It specifies CASSFGAASGELFF.

In this sample, this clone turned up a few times. This chain links TRBV11-3 with TRBJ2-7; the D gene is possibly TRBD1 (7 bases). Trimming took off 2 bases at V and 0 bases at J, with 17 bases between the two ends. The CDR3 covers 17 residues. The germline V gene has CDR1 SGHNT and CDR2 YENEEA. CDR3 region: CASSLRRDSYSSYEQYV. In DNA, the CDR3 is TGTGCCAGCAGCTTAAGGCGGGACAGTTACAGCTCCTACGAGCAGTACGTC.

V is TRBV6-5 and J is TRBJ1-5; 8 positions agree with TRBD1. Germline-derived CDR1 and CDR2 are MNHEY and SVGAGI. V was clipped by 6 bases and J by 6 bases; unmatched bases: 7. CDR3 length: 14 residues. Written as DNA, the CDR3 is TGTGCCAGCAGACGCCGACAGGGGAGTCAGCCCCAGCATTTT. Its translation is CASRRRQGSQPQHF.

The rearrangement links TRBV19 to TRBJ1-1; D ambiguous. Germline lookup yields CDR1 LNHDA and CDR2 SQIVND (reference sequence). Trimming stripped 1 base from V and 4 bases from J, with 13 bases between. This CDR3 is built from 15 residues. Here the CDR3 DNA reads TGTGCCAGTAGTATAGGTCGAGTGGGGAGCACTGAAGCTTTCTTT. Translating it yields CASSIGRVGSTEAFF.

The rearrangement joins TRBV6-5 to TRBJ1-4; D gene uncertain. Germline assignment: CDR1 MNHEY and CDR2 SVGAGI. This CDR3 comprises 15 residues. Trimming removed 6 bases at V and 8 bases at J, with 19 bases between. CDR3 bases: TGTGCCAGCAGACCCGAAGTTGGGAGGCGAGAAAAACTGTTTTTT. Its protein is CASRPEVGRREKLFF.

The V and J genes are TRBV6-5 and TRBJ2-2; maybe TRBD2 (5 bases). Trimming removed 2 bases from V and 5 bases from J, with 15 bases in between. The CDR3 totals 16 residues. CDR1 and CDR2 from the germline V gene are MNHEY and SVGAGI. CDR3 nucleotide sequence: TGTGCCAGCAGTTACCAGTCGAGGGCCGGAACCGGGGAGCTGTTTTTT. Its translation: CASSYQSRAGTGELFF.

This clone showed up just a few times. The chain recombines TRBV6-5 with TRBJ1-2, with 7 bases identical to TRBD1. Germline V gene lookup returns CDR1 MNHEY and CDR2 SVGAGI. V lost 6 bases to trimming and J lost 8 bases; unmatched junction nucleotides: 9. CDR3 length equals 13 residues. CDR3 protein: CASSTTGEGGYTF. CDR3 nucleotides: TGTGCCAGCAGCACTACAGGGGAAGGGGGCTACACCTTC.

The chain joins TRBV6-5 to TRBJ2-5, with 10 nucleotides matching TRBD2. V trimming: 4 bases; J trimming: 5 bases; junction bases outside the gene matches: 10. This CDR3 has 16 residues. Germline V CDR1 and CDR2: MNHEY, SVGAGI. The CDR3 region has the DNA TGTGCCAGCAGTTCGGATATAGCGGGGGGCTACGAGACCCAGTACTTC. Amino acids: CASSSDIAGGYETQYF.

The V gene is TRBV11-2, the J gene TRBJ2-3; 10 positions agree with TRBD2. CDR1 SGHAT and CDR2 FQNNGV come from the germline V gene. Trimming removed 4 bases from V and 4 bases from J; junction bases left unmatched: 11. The CDR3 length is 17 residues. The CDR3 DNA is TGTGCCAGCAGCTCTCCCTTTCTAGCGGGGGTACCAGATACGCAGTATTTT. It yields the protein CASSSPFLAGVPDTQYF.

This clone showed up just once. The chain employs TRBV6-1 and TRBJ2-2; weak D call: TRBD2 (6 bases). V lost 7 bases to trimming and J lost 6 bases, with 12 bases between them. Germline V gives CDR1 MNHNS, CDR2 SASEGT. The CDR3 spans 13 residues. Written as DNA, the CDR3 is TGTGCCAGCAAATCCGGCGGGGCCGGGGAGCTGTTTTTT. Its protein product is CASKSGGAGELFF.

V is TRBV5-1 and J is TRBJ1-5; tentative D call: TRBD1 (6 bases). The CDR3 totals 15 residues. The V and J ends lost 4 bases and 8 bases respectively, with 19 bases between them. Germline lookup yields CDR1 SGHRS and CDR2 YFSETQ. CDR3 bases: TGCGCCAGCAGCCCTTCGGACAGTCGCCGGGAGCCCCAGCATTTT. As protein: CASSPSDSRREPQHF.

This chain uses TRBV11-2 with TRBJ1-2; D unresolved. V was cut by 7 bases and J by 4 bases, with 13 bases left in between. The CDR3 consists of 13 residues. Germline CDR1 and CDR2: SGHAT and FQNNGV. DNA of the CDR3: TGTGCCAGCACCACGGACCGGGGCTATGGCTACACCTTC. As protein: CASTTDRGYGYTF.

The chain has TRBV7-9 and TRBJ2-3; D might be TRBD2 (6 bases). The CDR3 has 13 residues. Germline V gene lookup returns CDR1 SEHNR and CDR2 FQNEAQ (reference sequence). Trimming stripped 5 bases from V and 2 bases from J, with 8 bases between. This CDR3 reads CASSRLDTDTQYF. The CDR3 DNA reads TGTGCCAGCAGCCGACTAGACACAGATACGCAGTATTTT.

V is TRBV7-9 and J is TRBJ2-6; 7 bases line up with TRBD1. Germline V gene data show CDR1 as SEHNR and CDR2 as FQNEAQ (reference sequence). After removal of 1 base from V and 0 bases from J, the junction contained 6 bases not matched to a gene. There are 18 residues in the CDR3. In DNA form, the CDR3 reads TGTGCCAGCAGCTTAGACGCGACAGGGTACTCTGGGGCCAACGTCCTGACTTTC. Amino acid sequence: CASSLDATGYSGANVLTF. The full variable domain, with the rest looked up from reference TRBV7-9 and TRBJ2-6, is DTGVSQNPRHKITKRGQNVTFRCDPISEHNRLYWYRQTLGQGPEFLTYFQNEAQLEKSRLLSDRFSAERPKGSFSTLEIQRTEQGDSAMYLCASSLDATGYSGANVLTFGAGSRLTVL.

The chain combines TRBV2 with TRBJ1-2; D possibly corresponds to TRBD1 (6 bases). CDR1 is SNHLY, CDR2 FYNNEI, per germline. V shed 6 bases and J shed 2 bases, with 16 bases lying between them. The CDR3 has 15 residues. The CDR3 DNA follows: TGTGCCAGCAGGAGGACAGACTTTAGGAACTATGGCTACACCTTC. Encoded protein: CASRRTDFRNYGYTF.

The rearrangement joins TRBV18 to TRBJ2-2; no clear D. V lost 1 base, J lost 1 base, and 13 bases lay in between. The CDR3 consists of 17 residues. CDR1 KGHSH and CDR2 LQKENI come from the germline V gene. The CDR3 DNA is TGTGCCAGCTCACCACATCGTTTAACAGAGAACACCGGGGAGCTGTTTTTT. Translating it yields CASSPHRLTENTGELFF.

This chain connects TRBV6-1 to TRBJ2-1; 10 bases line up with TRBD1. Germline values: CDR1 MNHNS, CDR2 SASEGT. The CDR3 runs 15 residues. The V and J ends lost 6 bases and 4 bases, in that order; junction bases with no gene match: 6. The CDR3 DNA sequence: TGTGCCAGCAGGCGACAGGGGGCACAATACAATGAGCAGTTCTTC. Its translation: CASRRQGAQYNEQFF.

The chain recombines TRBV19 with TRBJ1-5; no clear D gene. Per the germline V gene, CDR1 is LNHDA and CDR2 is SQIVND (reference sequence). V was pared by 2 bases and J by 4 bases, with 12 bases between. The CDR3 has 15 amino acids. CDR3 in DNA: TGTGCCAGTAGTATAATGGAGGGAGCGAATCAGCCCCAGCATTTT. Its protein product is CASSIMEGANQPQHF.

This clone occurred once. This chain connects TRBV19 to TRBJ2-2; D perhaps matches TRBD2 (6 bases). Germline assignment: CDR1 LNHDA and CDR2 SQIVND (reference sequence). CDR3 length: 15 amino acids. The germline V and J ends were trimmed by 3 bases and 3 bases, with 11 bases remaining between them. The CDR3 sequence: CASSILATDTGELFF. For the CDR3, the DNA is TGTGCCAGTAGTATCCTAGCGACGGACACCGGGGAGCTGTTTTTT.

This clone was observed once. The chain has TRBV7-9 and TRBJ1-2; the match to TRBD1 covers 8 bases. Germline-derived CDR1 and CDR2 are SEHNR and FQNEAQ (reference sequence). J lost 4 bases, V lost 5 bases, and 9 bases had no gene match. This CDR3 spans 15 amino acids. CDR3 in DNA: TGTGCCAGCAGCCCGGACAGGGAGAATAGCTATGGCTACACCTTC. This encodes CASSPDRENSYGYTF.

The J gene is TRBJ2-6, the V gene TRBV5-1, with D perhaps matching TRBD1 (5 bases). Germline CDR1 reads SGHRS; CDR2 reads YFSETQ. The germline V and J ends were trimmed by 2 bases and 2 bases, with 8 bases remaining between them. This CDR3 comprises 15 residues. The CDR3 nucleotides read TGCGCCAGCAGCTTTACAGGAGCTGGGGCCAACGTCCTGACTTTC. It translates to CASSFTGAGANVLTF.

The CDR3 bases are TGTGCCAGCAGGGATACAGGGGGTCCACCCTACAACTATGGCTACACCTTC. Translation gives CASRDTGGPPYNYGYTF. J is TRBJ1-2 and V is TRBV9; TRBD1 matches 8 bases. Germline V gene sequence: CDR1 SGDLS, CDR2 YYNGEE. V shed 5 bases, J shed 2 bases, and the junction held 14 bases outside the gene matches. This CDR3 has 17 amino acids.

This clone was counted a few times. The chain uses TRBV19 and TRBJ1-2, with D perhaps TRBD1 (5 bases). The V and J ends lost 8 bases and 4 bases respectively, with 14 bases between them. The CDR3 has 13 residues. The germline V gene encodes CDR1 LNHDA and CDR2 SQIVND (reference sequence). DNA for the CDR3: TGTGCCAGTTCAACAGACAGCCCCTATGGCTACACCTTC. This encodes CASSTDSPYGYTF. Combining the CDR3 with reference TRBV19 and TRBJ1-2 gives the whole variable domain DGGITQSPKYLFRKEGQNVTLSCEQNLNHDAMYWYRQDPGQGLRLIYYSQIVNDFQKGDIAEGYSVSREKKESFPLTVTSAQKNPTAFYLCASSTDSPYGYTFGSGTRLTVV.

The chain recombines TRBV5-1 with TRBJ2-5, with TRBD2 matching over 7 bases. The germline V gene encodes CDR1 SGHRS and CDR2 YFSETQ. This CDR3 has 15 amino acids. Trimming at V came to 3 bases and at J to 5 bases, leaving 10 bases not matched to a gene. CDR3 sequence reads: CASSWWGGEGETQYF. The CDR3 DNA sequence: TGCGCCAGCAGCTGGTGGGGAGGGGAAGGGGAGACCCAGTACTTC.

The V call is TRBV4-1, the J call TRBJ1-4; no definite D call. The CDR3 sequence is 15 residues long. Between the trimmed V and J ends, which lost 1 base and 7 bases, there was a span of 13 bases. CDR1 and CDR2 (germline): MGHRA, YSYEKL. The CDR3 DNA is TGCGCCAGCAGCCAAGGGTTCGGGGTTGGTGAAAAACTGTTTTTT. Protein product: CASSQGFGVGEKLFF.

The chain joins TRBV5-1 to TRBJ1-4; 7 positions agree with TRBD1. From germline, CDR1 is SGHRS and CDR2 YFSETQ. After removal of 4 bases from V and 6 bases from J, the junction contained 9 bases not matched to a gene. The length of the CDR3 is 15 residues. CDR3 coding DNA: TGCGCCAGCAGCCGACCCGGGACAGAAGATGAAAAACTGTTTTTT. Amino acids: CASSRPGTEDEKLFF. Supplemented by reference TRBV5-1 and TRBJ1-4, the full variable domain reads KAGVTQTPRYLIKTRGQQVTLSCSPISGHRSVSWYQQTPGQGLQFLFEYFSETQRNKGNFPGRFSGRQFSNSRSEMNVSTLELGDSALYLCASSRPGTEDEKLFFGSGTQLSVL.